This entry concerns a single T cell receptor (beta chain). Antigen: not known. This entry is derived from a study of cytomegalovirus exposure and HLA in healthy donors. Findings and caveats of the study: Among TCR sequences, most were rare, though some public TCRs appeared in many donors.

CDR3 length equals 15 residues. V was clipped by 0 bases and J by 2 bases, with 14 bases between them. The germline V gene has CDR1 SQVTM and CDR2 ANQGSEA. Primers included in the PCR were 60 Vbeta and 13 Jbeta primers. Authors' processing steps: An analysis that came later counted 77 million or so unique TCR beta chains, approximately 10 million shared. The repertoire was sequenced with immunoSEQ multiplex PCR; TCRdb's copy has only in-frame clones and lacks some. V and J calls plus clone size are reproduced from that table; the DNA served to infer D and trimming. There are approximately 70,000 clones in the sample; roughly 80% occur only once, and about 3.2% lies in the top ten.

The sample was PBMCs. The sequence derives from a woman aged 25-40 years in good health and CMV-seronegative. The chain has TRBV29-1 and TRBJ2-7, with D maybe TRBD2 (6 bases). The CDR3 reads CSVEDRDGRAYEQYF. CDR3 nucleotides: TGCAGCGTTGAAGATCGGGACGGGAGAGCCTACGAGCAGTACTTC.